Each of the 17 T cell receptor beta chains below was sequenced from the same sample in a study of early T cells in non-severe SARS-CoV-2 infection. TCRdb redid the calling of the 5' RACE reads with MiXCR, one entry per CDR3 protein. The table lists around 30,000 distinct CDR3 sequences, about 5% of them singletons. Sequenced: whole blood. The source of these receptors is an adult who was a healthcare worker with PCR-confirmed SARS-CoV-2 infection or an uninfected control (not recorded which).

The sample holds many counts of this clonotype. This chain uses TRBV28 with TRBJ1-2; 7 positions agree with TRBD1. Germline CDR1 MDHEN, CDR2 SYDVKM. There are 12 residues in the CDR3. Losses at the gene ends were 5 bases for V and 9 bases for J; bases not matched to a gene: 6. The CDR3 loop is CASSTTGRSYTF. DNA of the CDR3: TGTGCCAGCAGTACGACAGGGAGGAGCTACACCTTC.

This clonotype was observed at least ten times. The V and J genes are TRBV3-1 and TRBJ2-1; the D is unclear. The length of the CDR3 is 18 residues. CDR1 and CDR2 from the germline V gene are LGHDT and YNNKEL (reference sequence). Deletions cut 0 bases from V and 0 bases from J, with 15 bases between. In DNA form, the CDR3 reads TGTGCCAGCAGCCAAGATCTTTTGCGCGGTTACTCCTACAATGAGCAGTTCTTC. It specifies CASSQDLLRGYSYNEQFF.

This clonotype was recorded a few times. This sequence joins TRBV19 and TRBJ1-5, with D hard to call. Trimming removed 3 bases from V and 1 base from J, with 10 bases in between. The CDR3 extends over 15 amino acids. Germline loops: CDR1 LNHDA, CDR2 SQIVND (reference sequence). CDR3 protein: CASSIDKYSNQPQHF. CDR3 bases: TGTGCCAGTAGTATCGATAAGTACAGCAATCAGCCCCAGCATTTT.

The rearrangement links TRBV20-1 to TRBJ1-2, with D maybe TRBD1 (5 bases). The ends were cut back, 4 bases at V and 2 bases at J, with 17 bases in the middle. The CDR3 is 15 amino acids. Per the germline V gene, CDR1 is DFQATT and CDR2 is SNEGSKA (reference sequence). CDR3 amino acids: CSATGGAFLNYGYTF. CDR3 coding DNA: TGCAGTGCTACCGGAGGGGCCTTTCTAAACTATGGCTACACCTTC.

At least ten counts were recorded for this clonotype. The chain uses TRBV7-7 and TRBJ2-2; a possible D gene is TRBD1 (6 bases). Germline V gene sequence: CDR1 SSHAT, CDR2 FNYEAQ (reference sequence). The CDR3 covers 14 residues. The DNA for the CDR3 is TGTGCTAGTGGGACAAACACAAACACCGGGGAGCTGTTTTTT. Its protein product is CASGTNTNTGELFF.

This clonotype was counted many times. V and J are TRBV7-3 and TRBJ2-1, with 9 bases matching TRBD2. V shed 5 bases, J shed 4 bases, and the junction held 15 bases outside the gene matches. Looked up from germline, CDR1 is SGHTA and CDR2 is FQGTGA. The CDR3 runs to 18 residues. The CDR3 loop is CASSLQMGASGKYNEQFF. The CDR3 bases are TGTGCCAGCAGCCTCCAAATGGGGGCTAGCGGGAAATACAATGAGCAGTTCTTC.

This clonotype was counted a few times. CDR3 nucleotide sequence: TGTGCCAGCAGCTATTCGGGCGAAAATTACGAGCAGTACTTC. This encodes CASSYSGENYEQYF. The V call is TRBV6-1, the J call TRBJ2-7; D remains ambiguous. Looked up from germline, CDR1 is MNHNS and CDR2 is SASEGT. The CDR3 is 14 residues long. Deletions cut 6 bases from V and 4 bases from J, with 16 bases between.

This clonotype came up many times. The chain employs TRBV6-2 or TRBV6-3 and TRBJ2-5, with 11 bases aligning to TRBD2. The J segment lost 7 bases and the V segment lost 6 bases, leaving 13 bases of the junction unmatched. Per the germline V gene, CDR1 is MNHEY and CDR2 is SVGEGT. This CDR3 is built from 16 residues. The CDR3 DNA reads TGTGCCAGCAGCTATACAATAGCGGGGGGGCGTTGGACCCAGTACTTC. Translating it yields CASSYTIAGGRWTQYF.

The chain carries TRBV19 and TRBJ2-5; D tentatively fits TRBD1 or TRBD2 (5 bases each). The V gene's germline CDR1 is LNHDA and CDR2 SQIVND (reference sequence). V lost 7 bases to trimming and J lost 3 bases, with 15 bases between them. The CDR3 loop spans 14 amino acids. CDR3 amino acids: CASKPGPTEETQYF. The CDR3 coding sequence is TGTGCCAGTAAGCCGGGACCGACGGAAGAGACCCAGTACTTC.

CDR3 protein: CASSATWNEQYF. CDR3 bases: TGTGCCAGCAGCGCCACGTGGAACGAGCAGTACTTC. V gene TRBV11-2 combines with J gene TRBJ2-7; unclear D gene. V lost 5 bases and J lost 5, with 10 bases in between. CDR3 length equals 12 residues. Germline V lookup: CDR1 SGHAT, CDR2 FQNNGV.

In its sample, this clonotype was seen a few times. V usage is TRBV7-9 and J usage is TRBJ2-3; D call uncertain. The CDR3 totals 11 residues. CDR1 SEHNR and CDR2 FQNEAQ come from the germline V gene (reference sequence). Trimming cost V 1 base and J 5 bases, with 1 base left between them. In nucleotides, the CDR3 is TGTGCCAGCAGCTTAGAAGATACGCAGTATTTT. Translation: CASSLEDTQYF.

This clonotype was seen repeatedly, ten times or more. The chain links TRBV29-1 to TRBJ2-1, with D hard to call. Per the germline V gene, CDR1 is SQVTM and CDR2 is ANQGSEA. This CDR3 region has 14 residues. Trimming shortened V by 6 bases and J by 0 bases, and 12 bases separated the two germline ends. The CDR3 nucleotides read TGCAGCGTGACGGCCCCCTCCTCCTACAATGAGCAGTTCTTC. It translates to CSVTAPSSYNEQFF.

A few counts support this clonotype. This chain links TRBV7-2 with TRBJ1-3; 10 bases agree with TRBD1. Trimming took 1 base from V and 0 from J; bases not matched to a gene: 3. The V gene's germline CDR1 is SGHTA and CDR2 FQGNSA. CDR3 length: 17 amino acids. The CDR3 spells CASSLGGQGLSGNTIYF. The CDR3 region has the DNA TGTGCCAGCAGCTTAGGGGGACAGGGGCTCTCTGGAAACACCATATATTTT.

In its sample, this clonotype was seen many times. V usage is TRBV4-2 and J usage is TRBJ1-1, with D possibly matching TRBD1 (5 bases). The V gene's germline CDR1 is LGHNA and CDR2 YNFKEQ. This CDR3 has 15 amino acids. The V and J ends lost 0 bases and 10 bases respectively, with 18 bases between them. CDR3 coding DNA: TGTGCCAGCAGCCAAGATGGGGCAGGGCGTTATAGAGCTTTCTTT. This gives the protein CASSQDGAGRYRAFF.

There are a few counts of this clonotype. J is TRBJ1-1 and V is TRBV27; tentative D call: TRBD1 (5 bases). V lost 3 bases and J 6 bases, leaving 14 bases between the germline ends. Germline CDR1 reads MNHEY; CDR2 reads SMNVEV (reference sequence). This CDR3 spans 14 amino acids. CDR3: CASSFKGFRAEAFF. In DNA form, the CDR3 reads TGTGCCAGCAGTTTCAAAGGGTTCAGGGCTGAAGCTTTCTTT.

This clonotype was detected many times. The genes are TRBV20-1 and TRBJ2-3, with D unresolved. The CDR3 runs 12 residues. The V end lost 1 base, the J end lost 4 bases, and 6 bases lay between the germline ends. Germline CDR1 and CDR2: DFQATT and SNEGSKA (reference sequence). The CDR3 region has the DNA TGCAGTGCTAGAGTTAGGGCAGATACGCAGTATTTT. It codes for CSARVRADTQYF.

The V and J genes are TRBV20-1 and TRBJ1-4; no firm D call. The CDR3 consists of 16 residues. In germline, CDR1 is DFQATT, CDR2 SNEGSKA (reference sequence). The V gene lost 0 bases and the J gene lost 0 bases, with 11 bases spanning the gap. The CDR3 nucleotides are TGCAGTGCTAGAGATCTAGCGGCACCAACTAATGAAAAACTGTTTTTT. This translates into CSARDLAAPTNEKLFF.